This TCR beta chain was found in a study of quantifying T cell responses using KT2 cells. Study-wide context: TCR alpha and beta constant-region primers primed reverse transcription of RNA.

This CDR3 has 14 residues. Germline-derived CDR1 and CDR2 are SQVTM and ANQGSEA. The germline V and J ends were trimmed by 0 bases and 5 bases, with 11 bases remaining between them. Each cDNA got a UMI-containing oligo ligated at its 3' end. An equimolar mix of RC1.1 and RC1.2 primed the beta chain across TRBC1 and TRBC2. MiXCR was run by TCRdb on the UMI-ligation and nested PCR reads, yielding one entry per CDR3 protein. The sample has fewer than 60,000 distinct CDR3 sequences; roughly 10% are singletons. Known numbers of the T cell clone KT2 were added to PBMC. This clonotype was recorded a few times.

The material sequenced was PBMCs spiked with cells of the T cell clone KT2. The clonotype originates from a human donor. The J gene is TRBJ2-4, the V gene TRBV29-1, with D possibly TRBD1 on 6 matching bases. The DNA of the CDR3 is TGCAGCGTTGAAGATCTGCAGGGGCAAAACATTCAGTACTTC. Protein product: CSVEDLQGQNIQYF.